The T cell receptor beta chain described here comes from a study of shared clonotypes between healthy human individuals. CDR3 length equals 20 residues. Some clones are missing from TCRdb's copy, which holds only in-frame ones; the method was immunoSEQ multiplex PCR. The top ten hold around 0.35% of the sample, which has about 2.3 million clones, just under 95% seen once. This TCR came from a man between 18 and 29 years old in good health. Some clones in this sample may be carry-over from other donors' samples. V gene TRBV21-1 combines with J gene TRBJ2-7; the D call TRBD2 from the table was never checked on the DNA. TRBV21-1 is tagged as a pseudogene. Sequenced: naive CD4+ T cells from PBMCs. The subset denotes: CD45RA+ positively selected. The CDR3 bases are TGTGCCAGCAGCAACGCTTCCGGGACTAGCGGAAGTCCCCCCCCTCGGGAGCAGTACTTC. Translation: CASSNASGTSGSPPPREQYF.